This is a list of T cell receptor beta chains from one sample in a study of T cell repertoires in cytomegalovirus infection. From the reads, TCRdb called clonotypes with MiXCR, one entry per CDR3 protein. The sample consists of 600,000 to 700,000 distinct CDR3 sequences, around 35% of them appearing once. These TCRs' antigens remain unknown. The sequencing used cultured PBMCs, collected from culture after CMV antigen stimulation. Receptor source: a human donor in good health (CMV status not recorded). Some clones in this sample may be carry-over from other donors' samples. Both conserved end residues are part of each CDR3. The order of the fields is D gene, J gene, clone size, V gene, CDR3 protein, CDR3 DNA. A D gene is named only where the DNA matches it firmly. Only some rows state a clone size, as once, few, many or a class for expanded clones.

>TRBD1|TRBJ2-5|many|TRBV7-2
CASSTTGGAATQYF
TGTGCCAGCAGCACGACAGGGGGTGCTGCGACCCAGTACTTC
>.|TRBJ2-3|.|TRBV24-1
CATLLAGGAFTDTQYF
TGTGCCACACTACTAGCTGGAGGGGCATTCACAGATACGCAGTATTTT
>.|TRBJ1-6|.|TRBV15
CATSRDRGTRNSPLHF
TGTGCCACCAGCAGAGATCGGGGGACAAGAAATTCACCCCTCCACTTT
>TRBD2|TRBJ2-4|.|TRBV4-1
CASSQEGRADIQYF
TGCGCCAGCAGCCAAGAAGGGAGGGCGGACATTCAGTACTTC
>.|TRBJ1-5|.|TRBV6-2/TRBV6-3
CASSFWGDNGQPQHF
TGTGCCAGCAGTTTTTGGGGGGACAACGGTCAGCCCCAGCATTTT
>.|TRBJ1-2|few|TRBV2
CASSEGRNSYGYTF
TGTGCCAGCAGTGAAGGACGGAACTCCTATGGCTACACCTTC
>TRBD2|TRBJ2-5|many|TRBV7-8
CASSQNSGGAVETQYF
TGTGCCAGCAGCCAAAATAGCGGGGGGGCCGTGGAGACCCAGTACTTC
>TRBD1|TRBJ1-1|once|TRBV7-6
CASSALPTGVMNTEAFF
TGTGCCAGCAGCGCACTCCCGACAGGGGTAATGAACACTGAAGCTTTCTTT
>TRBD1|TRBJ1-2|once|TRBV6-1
CASGNRGTDYGYTF
TGTGCCAGCGGCAACAGGGGGACCGACTATGGCTACACCTTC
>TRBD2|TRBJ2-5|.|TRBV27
CARRGGSHAQETQYF
TGTGCCAGACGCGGGGGGTCTCACGCCCAAGAGACCCAGTACTTC
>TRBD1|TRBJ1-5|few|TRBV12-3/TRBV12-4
CASRDDRGGNQPQHF
TGTGCCAGCAGGGATGACAGGGGGGGCAATCAGCCCCAGCATTTT
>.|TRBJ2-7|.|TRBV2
CASNARTLGIYEQYF
TGTGCCAGCAACGCTCGGACCCTCGGGATCTACGAGCAGTACTTC
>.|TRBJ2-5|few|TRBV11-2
CASSWGRYQETQYF
TGTGCCAGCAGCTGGGGACGGTACCAAGAGACCCAGTACTTC
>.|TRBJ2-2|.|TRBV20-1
CSARLGGNTGELFF
TGCAGTGCCCGCCTGGGCGGGAACACCGGGGAGCTGTTTTTT
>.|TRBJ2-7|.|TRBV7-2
CASRKDRHSSYEQYF
TGTGCCAGCAGAAAGGACAGACATAGCTCCTACGAGCAGTACTTC
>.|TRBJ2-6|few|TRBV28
CASSSPSWANVLTF
TGTGCCAGCAGTTCTCCCTCCTGGGCCAACGTCCTGACTTTC
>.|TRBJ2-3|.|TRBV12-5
CASGLVRWLPDTQYF
TGTGCTAGTGGTTTGGTACGCTGGTTGCCAGATACGCAGTATTTT
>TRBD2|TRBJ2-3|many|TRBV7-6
CASSGAGGPVDTQYF
TGTGCCAGCAGTGGGGCGGGGGGGCCTGTAGATACGCAGTATTTT
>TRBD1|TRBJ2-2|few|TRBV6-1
CASTLKTGTPTGELFF
TGTGCCAGCACCTTAAAGACAGGGACCCCCACCGGGGAGCTGTTTTTT
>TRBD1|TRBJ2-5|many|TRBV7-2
CASSQGQAWFETQYF
TGTGCCAGCAGCCAAGGACAGGCCTGGTTTGAGACCCAGTACTTC
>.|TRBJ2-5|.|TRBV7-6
CASSPGYPGWYF
TGTGCCAGCAGTCCCGGGTATCCGGGCTGGTACTTC
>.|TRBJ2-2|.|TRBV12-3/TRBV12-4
CASRGQNTGELFF
TGTGCCAGCAGGGGACAGAACACCGGGGAGCTGTTTTTT
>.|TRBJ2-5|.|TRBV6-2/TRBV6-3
CASGSGEETQYF
TGTGCCAGCGGGTCAGGGGAAGAGACCCAGTACTTC
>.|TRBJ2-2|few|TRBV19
CASTAKLARNTGELFF
TGTGCCAGTACCGCGAAACTCGCCCGAAACACCGGGGAGCTGTTTTTT
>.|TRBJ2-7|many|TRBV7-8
CASSLVFYEQYF
TGTGCCAGCAGCTTAGTTTTCTACGAGCAGTACTTC
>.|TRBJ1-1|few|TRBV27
CASSSYPRGGTEAFF
TGTGCCAGCAGTTCCTACCCACGGGGTGGTACTGAAGCTTTCTTT
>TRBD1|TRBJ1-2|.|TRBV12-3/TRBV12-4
CASSSPGGEVHGYTF
TGTGCCAGCAGTTCCCCAGGGGGCGAAGTCCATGGCTACACCTTC
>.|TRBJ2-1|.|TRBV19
CASSIPRYSSYNEQFF
TGTGCCAGTAGTATCCCGCGGTATAGCTCCTACAATGAGCAGTTCTTC
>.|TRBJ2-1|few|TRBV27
CASSFETSNNEQFF
TGTGCCAGCAGTTTTGAGACTTCAAACAATGAGCAGTTCTTC
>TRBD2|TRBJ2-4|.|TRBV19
CASSIGSGSGKNIQYF
TGTGCCAGTAGTATAGGTAGCGGGAGTGGCAAAAACATTCAGTACTTC
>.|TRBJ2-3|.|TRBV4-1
CASSQVYRDTDTQYF
TGCGCCAGCAGCCAAGTATATAGGGACACAGATACGCAGTATTTT
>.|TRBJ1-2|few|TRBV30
CAWSAPRTLPNYGYTF
TGTGCCTGGAGTGCCCCAAGGACGCTCCCTAACTATGGCTACACCTTC
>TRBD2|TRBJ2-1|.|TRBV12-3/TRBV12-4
CAGMGLAGAERYNEQFF
TGTGCCGGTATGGGGCTAGCGGGAGCTGAGCGGTACAATGAGCAGTTCTTC
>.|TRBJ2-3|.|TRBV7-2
CASSSRRGVRDTQYF
TGTGCCAGCAGCTCCCGCCGAGGTGTAAGAGATACGCAGTATTTT
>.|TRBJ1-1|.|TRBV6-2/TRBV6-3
CASSPRSGGPDTEAFF
TGTGCCAGCTCCCCCCGGAGCGGGGGTCCCGACACTGAAGCTTTCTTT